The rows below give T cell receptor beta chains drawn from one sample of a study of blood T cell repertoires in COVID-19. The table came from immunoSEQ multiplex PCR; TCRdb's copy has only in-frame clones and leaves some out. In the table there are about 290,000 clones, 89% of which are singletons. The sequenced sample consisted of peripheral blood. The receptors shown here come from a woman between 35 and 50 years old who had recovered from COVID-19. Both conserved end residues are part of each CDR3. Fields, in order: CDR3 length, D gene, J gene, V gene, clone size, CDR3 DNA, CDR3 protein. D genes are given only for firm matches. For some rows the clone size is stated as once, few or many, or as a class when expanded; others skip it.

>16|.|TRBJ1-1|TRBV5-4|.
TGTGCCAGCAGCTCCCAACAGGGTGGGGGTAACACTGAAGCTTTCTTT
CASSSQQGGGNTEAFF
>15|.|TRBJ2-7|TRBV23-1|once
TGCGCCAGCAGTCAATCCTTTACTCTAGAAGGCGAGCAGTACTTC
CASSQSFTLEGEQYF
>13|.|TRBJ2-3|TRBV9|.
TGTGCCAGCAGCGTAGGCGGGACAGATACGCAGTATTTT
CASSVGGTDTQYF
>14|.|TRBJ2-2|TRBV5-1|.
TGCGCCAGCAGCTTGCTAGACTACAGCGGGGAGCTGTTTTTT
CASSLLDYSGELFF
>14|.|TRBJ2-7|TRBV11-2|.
TGTGCCAGCAGCTTAACGGCAGGCCCCTACGAGCAGTACTTC
CASSLTAGPYEQYF
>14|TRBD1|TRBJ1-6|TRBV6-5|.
TGTGCCGGCCACCACGGGACAGGGCAATCACCCCTCCACTTT
CAGHHGTGQSPLHF
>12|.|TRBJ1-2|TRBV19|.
TGTGCCAGTAACAGGGCTAACTATGGCTACACCTTC
CASNRANYGYTF
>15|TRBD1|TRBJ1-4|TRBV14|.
TGTGCCAGCGCTCCGTCCGGGACAGGGGTCGAAAAACTGTTTTTT
CASAPSGTGVEKLFF
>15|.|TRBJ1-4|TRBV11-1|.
TGTGCCAGCAGCAGGGGGACGACAACTAATGAAAAACTGTTTTTT
CASSRGTTTNEKLFF
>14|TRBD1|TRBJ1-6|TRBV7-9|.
TGTGCCAGCAGCCCGACAGGGTCTGCTTCACCCCTCCACTTT
CASSPTGSASPLHF
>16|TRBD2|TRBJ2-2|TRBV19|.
TGTGCCAGTACCTTTCGGGGGGACTCTGGGACCGGGGAGCTGTTTTTT
CASTFRGDSGTGELFF
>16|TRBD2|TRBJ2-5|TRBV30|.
TGTGCCTGGAGTTTCGGGGGACTAGCGGGACAAGAGACCCAGTACTTC
CAWSFGGLAGQETQYF
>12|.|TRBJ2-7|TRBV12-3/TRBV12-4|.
TGTGCCAGCAGCGCACAGGACTACGAGCAGTACTTC
CASSAQDYEQYF
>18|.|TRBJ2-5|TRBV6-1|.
TGTGCCAGCAGTGAATTTTCCGGAGGGGCGGGAACCCAAGAGACCCAGTACTTC
CASSEFSGGAGTQETQYF
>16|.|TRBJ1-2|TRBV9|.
TGTGCCAGCAGGGACGCGGGCCGGAACCCCCTTCATGGCTACACCTTC
CASRDAGRNPLHGYTF
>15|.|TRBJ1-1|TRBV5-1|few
TGCGCCAGCACCTTGGGGGAGGTCATGAACACTGAAGCTTTCTTT
CASTLGEVMNTEAFF
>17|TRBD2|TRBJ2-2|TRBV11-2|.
TGTGCCAGCAGCTTGGGGGTAGCGGGAGGAAACACCGGGGAGCTGTTTTTT
CASSLGVAGGNTGELFF
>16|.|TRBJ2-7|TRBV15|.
TGTGCCACCAGCACTGATCGGGACAACCCCTCCTACGAGCAGTACTTC
CATSTDRDNPSYEQYF
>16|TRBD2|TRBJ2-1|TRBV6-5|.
TGTGCCAGCAGTTGGGGACTAGCGGGAGATGGCAATGAGCAGTTCTTC
CASSWGLAGDGNEQFF
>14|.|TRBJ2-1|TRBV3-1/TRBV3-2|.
TGTGCCAGCAGCCAAGATCAATGGGGCGGTGAGCAGTTCTTC
CASSQDQWGGEQFF
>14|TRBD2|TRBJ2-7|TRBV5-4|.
TGTGCCAGCAGCCCCGGGACTAGTGTGTACGAGCAGTACTTC
CASSPGTSVYEQYF
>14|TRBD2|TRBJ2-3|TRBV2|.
TGTGCCACTTCCGGGACTAGCGGCACAGATACGCAGTATTTT
CATSGTSGTDTQYF
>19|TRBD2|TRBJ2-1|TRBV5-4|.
TGTGCCAGCCAATTCGGTCTAGCGGATCACCGGGTAGCGTACAATGAGCAGTTCTTC
CASQFGLADHRVAYNEQFF
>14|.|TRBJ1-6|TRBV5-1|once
TGCGCCAGCAGCTTGCAGGGCAATAATTCACCCCTCCACTTT
CASSLQGNNSPLHF
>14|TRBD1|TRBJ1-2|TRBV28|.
TGTGCCAGCGGCACGGGACAGGGGTCCGTCGGCTACACCTTC
CASGTGQGSVGYTF
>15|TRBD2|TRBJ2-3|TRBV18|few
TGTGCCAGCTCACTCGGGACTAGCGACACAGATACGCAGTATTTT
CASSLGTSDTDTQYF
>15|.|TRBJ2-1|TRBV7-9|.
TGTGCCAGCAGCTTAGTCGTTGTCTCCTACAATGAGCAGTTCTTC
CASSLVVVSYNEQFF
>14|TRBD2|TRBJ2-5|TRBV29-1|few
TGCAGCGCCCAAGGGACTAGCGGACAAGAGACCCAGTACTTC
CSAQGTSGQETQYF
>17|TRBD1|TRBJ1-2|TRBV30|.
TGTGCCTGTTGTCCCCTCCTCGGGACAGGGCACAACTATGGCTACACCTTC
CACCPLLGTGHNYGYTF
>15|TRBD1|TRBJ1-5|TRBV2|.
TGTGCCAGCAGAAGAGGACAGGGAGGGGTTCAGCCCCAGCATTTT
CASRRGQGGVQPQHF
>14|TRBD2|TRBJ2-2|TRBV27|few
TGTGCCAGCTTAGCGGGAGGGAACACCGGGGAGCTGTTTTTT
CASLAGGNTGELFF
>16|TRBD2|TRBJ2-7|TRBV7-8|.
TGTGCCAGCAGCTTAGGGGGACTAGCGGCAAACTACGAGCAGTACTTC
CASSLGGLAANYEQYF
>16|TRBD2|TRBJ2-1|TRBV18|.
TGTGCCAGCTCACCACTGACTAGCGGGGGATACAATGAGCAGTTCTTC
CASSPLTSGGYNEQFF
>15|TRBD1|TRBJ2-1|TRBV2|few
TGTGCCAGCAGTGCGTCCGGGACAGGGTCCTACGGGCAGTTCTTC
CASSASGTGSYGQFF
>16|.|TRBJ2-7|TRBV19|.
TGTGCCAGTAGTATAGATCGCGGCAGGGGATCCTACGAGCAGTACTTC
CASSIDRGRGSYEQYF
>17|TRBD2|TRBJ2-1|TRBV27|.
TGTGCCAGCAGTTCCCGTAGCGGGAGGGCCTCCTACAATGAGCAGTTCTTC
CASSSRSGRASYNEQFF
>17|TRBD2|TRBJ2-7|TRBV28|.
TGTGCCAGCAGTTCCCCGGCTAGCGGGGCCACCTTCGTGGAGCAGTACTTC
CASSSPASGATFVEQYF
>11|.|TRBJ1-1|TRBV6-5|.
TGTGCCAGCCAGGGATCAACTGAAGCTTTCTTT
CASQGSTEAFF
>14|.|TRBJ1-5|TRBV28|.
TGTGCCAGCACTTGGGGGGGAGAGAATCAGCCCCAGCATTTT
CASTWGGENQPQHF
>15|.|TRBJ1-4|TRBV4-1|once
TGCGCCAGCAGCCAAGATCAGGGCGGAACTGAAAAACTGTTTTTT
CASSQDQGGTEKLFF
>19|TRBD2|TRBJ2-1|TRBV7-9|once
TGTGCCAGCAGCCTGGGACTAGCGGGAGCCCCCGGCACCTACAATGAGCAGTTCTTC
CASSLGLAGAPGTYNEQFF